This TCR beta chain originates from a study of blood T cell repertoires in COVID-19. On the study more broadly: PBMCs, B-cell-depleted T cells, or T cells were the source of the cDNA or gDNA that made up the material.

This table comes from immunoSEQ multiplex PCR, and its TCRdb copy is limited to in-frame clones, with some not included. Counted here are over 85,000 clones, approximately 79% occurring once; the ten biggest clones make up roughly 16%. V shed 0 bases and J shed 5 bases, with 14 bases lying between them. Germline lookup yields CDR1 SGHDT and CDR2 YYEEEE. The CDR3 has 15 amino acids. The receptor was isolated from a woman aged 80 or over with active or convalescent COVID-19. Sequencing was done on a sample of peripheral blood. The rearrangement joins TRBV5-6 to TRBJ1-1, with D unresolved. The CDR3 DNA reads as TGTGCCAGCAGCTTGGTGCTGGGAGTAGGGACTGAAGCTTTCTTT. It yields the protein CASSLVLGVGTEAFF.